This T cell receptor beta chain was captured by sequencing in a study of CD4 T cells in relation to SARS-CoV-2 and coronaviruses. The wider study: A couple of subjects were Hispanic; patients were roughly 8 males and a handful of females. The study's findings and limits: Compared with monoreactive clones, crossreactive clones showed significantly weaker SARS-CoV-2 expansion.

Naive or memory CD4+ cells were cultured 1:1 with T cell-depleted PBMCs plus CEF. Profiling relied on immunoSEQ multiplex PCR, and the TCRdb table lists in-frame clones only, not all of them. This sample has roughly 45,000 clones; over 70% occur once, and the top ten carry over 1.1%. There are a few counts of this clone. Its cognate antigen is unknown. The CDR3 is 14 residues long. The V gene lost 0 bases and the J gene lost 6 bases, with 12 bases spanning the gap. Germline V CDR1 and CDR2: MNHEY, SMNVEV (reference sequence). The sequenced sample was naive CD4+ T cells from PBMCs, cultured in vitro. Documented subset: naive CD4+ T cells isolated by negative enrichment. The chain combines TRBV27 with TRBJ2-7; weak D call: TRBD1 (5 bases). This receptor was taken from an adult with COVID-19. CDR3 residues: CASSLSFRDGEQYF. The CDR3 DNA reads TGTGCCAGCAGTTTATCGTTCAGGGATGGCGAGCAGTACTTC.